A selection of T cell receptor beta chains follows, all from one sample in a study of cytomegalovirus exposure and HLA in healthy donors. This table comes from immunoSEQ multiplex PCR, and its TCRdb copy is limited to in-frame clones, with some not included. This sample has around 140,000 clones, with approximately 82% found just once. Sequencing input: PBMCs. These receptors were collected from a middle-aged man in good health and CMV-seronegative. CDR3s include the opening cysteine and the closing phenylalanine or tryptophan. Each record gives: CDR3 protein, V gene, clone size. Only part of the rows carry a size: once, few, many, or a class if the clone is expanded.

CDR3 protein: CASSVGDRNSPLHF
V gene: TRBV9
clone size: -

CDR3 protein: CASADRGLYSPLHF
V gene: TRBV5-6
clone size: -

CDR3 protein: CASSLAGSGGELFF
V gene: TRBV14
clone size: few

CDR3 protein: CASSKGAGANVLTF
V gene: TRBV19
clone size: -

CDR3 protein: CASSPKTGGQVGTEAFF
V gene: TRBV4-1
clone size: -

CDR3 protein: CASSLWDSSYEQYF
V gene: TRBV11-2
clone size: -

CDR3 protein: CASSYDGQRGYEQYF
V gene: TRBV6-5
clone size: -

CDR3 protein: CASRQDREDTEAFF
V gene: TRBV28
clone size: once

CDR3 protein: CASSPLFGSLHYEQYF
V gene: TRBV18
clone size: -

CDR3 protein: CASSQDPQEAYEQYF
V gene: TRBV4-3
clone size: -

CDR3 protein: CASSLAGEAFF
V gene: TRBV11-2
clone size: -

CDR3 protein: CASSQDGGETQYF
V gene: TRBV4-1
clone size: -